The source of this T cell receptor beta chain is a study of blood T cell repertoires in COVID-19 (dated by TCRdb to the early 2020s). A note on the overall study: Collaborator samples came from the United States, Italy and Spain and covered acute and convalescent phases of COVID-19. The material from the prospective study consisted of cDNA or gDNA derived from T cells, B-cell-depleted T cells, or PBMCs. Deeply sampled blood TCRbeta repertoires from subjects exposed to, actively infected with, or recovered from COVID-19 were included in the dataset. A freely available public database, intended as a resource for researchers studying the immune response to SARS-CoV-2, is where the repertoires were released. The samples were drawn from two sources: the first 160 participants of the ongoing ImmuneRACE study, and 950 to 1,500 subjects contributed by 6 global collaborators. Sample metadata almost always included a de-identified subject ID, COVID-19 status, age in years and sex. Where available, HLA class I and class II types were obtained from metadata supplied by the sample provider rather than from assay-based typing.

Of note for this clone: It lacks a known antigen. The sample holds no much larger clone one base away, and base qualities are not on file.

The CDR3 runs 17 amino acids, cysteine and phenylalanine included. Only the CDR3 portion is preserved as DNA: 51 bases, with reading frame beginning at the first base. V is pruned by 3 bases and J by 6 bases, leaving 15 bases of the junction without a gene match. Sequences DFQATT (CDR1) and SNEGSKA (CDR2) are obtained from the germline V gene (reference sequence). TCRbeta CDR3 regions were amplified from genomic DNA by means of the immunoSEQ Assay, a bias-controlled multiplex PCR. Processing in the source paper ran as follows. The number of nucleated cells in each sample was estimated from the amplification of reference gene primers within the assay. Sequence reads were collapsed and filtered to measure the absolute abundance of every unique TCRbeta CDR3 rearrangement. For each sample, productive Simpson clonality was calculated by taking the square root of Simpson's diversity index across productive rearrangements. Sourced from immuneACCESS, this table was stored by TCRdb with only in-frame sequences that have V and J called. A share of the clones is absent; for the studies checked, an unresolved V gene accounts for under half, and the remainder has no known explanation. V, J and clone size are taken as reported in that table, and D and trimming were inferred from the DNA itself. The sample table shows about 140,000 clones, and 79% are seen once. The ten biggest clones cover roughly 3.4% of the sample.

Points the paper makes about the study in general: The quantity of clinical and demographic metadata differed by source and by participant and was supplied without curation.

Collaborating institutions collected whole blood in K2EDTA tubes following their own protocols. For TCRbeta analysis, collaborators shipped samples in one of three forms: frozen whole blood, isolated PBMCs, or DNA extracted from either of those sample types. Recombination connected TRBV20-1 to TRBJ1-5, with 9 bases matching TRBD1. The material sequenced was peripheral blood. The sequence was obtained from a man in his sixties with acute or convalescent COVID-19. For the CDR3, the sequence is CSASVYRDREEGQPQHF. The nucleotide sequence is TGCAGTGCTAGTGTATACCGGGACAGGGAGGAGGGTCAGCCCCAGCATTTT.